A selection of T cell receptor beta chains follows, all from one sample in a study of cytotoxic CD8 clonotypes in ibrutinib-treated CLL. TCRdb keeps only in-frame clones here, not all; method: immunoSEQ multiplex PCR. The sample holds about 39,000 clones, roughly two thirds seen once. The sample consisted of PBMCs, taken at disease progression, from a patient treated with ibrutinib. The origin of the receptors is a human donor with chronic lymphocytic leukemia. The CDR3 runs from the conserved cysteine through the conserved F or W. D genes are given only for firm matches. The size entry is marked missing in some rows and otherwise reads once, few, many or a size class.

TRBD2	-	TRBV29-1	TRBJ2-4	CSVGLAGVVQNIQYF	TGCAGCGTGGGACTAGCGGGAGTTGTCCAAAACATTCAGTACTTC
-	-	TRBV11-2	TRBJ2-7	CASSPTGYEQYF	TGTGCCAGCAGCCCGACAGGTTACGAGCAGTACTTC
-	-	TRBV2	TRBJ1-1	CASSPGRQMNTEAFF	TGTGCCAGCAGCCCGGGACGTCAGATGAACACTGAAGCTTTCTTT
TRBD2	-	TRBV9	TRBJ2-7	CASSPTGGEGYEQYF	TGTGCCAGCAGCCCAACCGGGGGGGAAGGCTACGAGCAGTACTTC
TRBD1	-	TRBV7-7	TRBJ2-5	CASSRGQAETQYF	TGTGCTAGCAGCCGGGGACAGGCGGAGACCCAGTACTTC
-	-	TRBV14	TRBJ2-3	CASSQDAGLRTDTQYF	TGTGCCAGCAGCCAAGATGCGGGACTCCGCACAGATACGCAGTATTTT
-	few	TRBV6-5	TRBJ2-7	CASSPGHGGSYEQYF	TGTGCCAGCTCCCCCGGCCACGGCGGAAGCTACGAGCAGTACTTC
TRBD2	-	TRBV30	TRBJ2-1	CAWRGLAAIYNEQFF	TGTGCCTGGAGGGGACTAGCGGCTATCTACAATGAGCAGTTCTTC
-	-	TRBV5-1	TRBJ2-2	CASSPWETGELFF	TGCGCCAGCAGCCCTTGGGAGACCGGGGAGCTGTTTTTT
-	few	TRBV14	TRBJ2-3	CASSQDRGPTDTQYF	TGTGCCAGCAGCCAAGATCGAGGACCTACAGATACGCAGTATTTT
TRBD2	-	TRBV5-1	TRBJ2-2	CASSLAAGVTGELFF	TGCGCCAGCAGCTTGGCCGCGGGAGTGACCGGGGAGCTGTTTTTT
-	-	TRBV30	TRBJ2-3	CAWSVGAPPLNTQYF	TGTGCCTGGAGTGTAGGGGCCCCTCCGTTGAATACGCAGTATTTT
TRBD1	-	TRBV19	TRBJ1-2	CASSMLWDSNYGYTF	TGTGCCAGTAGTATGCTTTGGGACAGTAACTATGGCTACACCTTC
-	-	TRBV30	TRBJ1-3	CAWSVGASGNTIYF	TGTGCCTGGAGTGTGGGGGCCTCTGGAAACACCATATATTTT